Ten or more counts support the clone carrying this T cell receptor (beta chain). The antigen remains unidentified. These data belong to a study of regulatory T cells in long-lasting Graves disease. As for time point: newly diagnosed GD, antithyroid drugs for less than 3 months. Extracted PBMC RNA gave rise to the TCR library. Patients were enrolled at an endocrinology department in Xi'an, China. The V and J ends lost 1 base and 7 bases respectively, with 10 bases between them. The CDR3 sequence is 13 residues long. The germline gives CDR1 LGHDT, CDR2 YNNKEL (reference sequence). iRepertoire HTBI primers and Arm-PCR of CDR3 regions built TCR beta libraries. TCRdb re-called the multiplex PCR reads with MiXCR, one entry per CDR3 protein. This table holds a few hundred thousand distinct CDR3 sequences, around 11% found once. Findings and caveats of the study: Preferential use of TRBV28, TRBJ1-2 and TRBJ2-5 was seen in persistent disease.

The sample was also linked to a second study, of T cells in Graves' hyperthyroidism and ophthalmopathy. From that second work: Clinical symptoms, serum thyroxine and TRAb, thyroid ultrasound and orbital computed tomography together formed the diagnostic basis. Carried out on the TCR CDR3, a first-round RT-PCR used the HTBI primer set.

The sequenced sample was peripheral blood mononuclear cells (PBMCs), obtained at new diagnosis, from a patient treated with antithyroid drugs. The source is a woman younger than 35 with Graves disease. The rearrangement uses TRBV3-1 and TRBJ1-1; D ambiguous. CDR3 in amino acids: CASSQGGLDEAFF. CDR3 DNA sequence: TGTGCCAGCAGCCAAGGGGGTCTTGATGAAGCTTTCTTT.